This TCR beta chain appears in the sequencing data of a study of shared clonotypes between healthy human individuals. Overall study results and limits: Investigators expected sequencing depth to affect clonotype sharing among donors. In having few donors, the study represented limited genetic and exposure-history diversity. Relative to their counterparts shared across all four donors, non-shared clonotypes exhibited diminished generation probabilities. Some naive CD4 clonotypes, 4% to 6%, turned up in common across several donors.

Profiling relied on immunoSEQ multiplex PCR, and the TCRdb table lists in-frame clones only, not all of them. The sample includes some 2,000,000 clones, around 95% of them seen just once. Only one count was recorded for this clone. Its target is unknown. With 4 bases clipped from V and 3 bases from J, the junction kept 3 bases outside the gene matches. The CDR3 runs to 14 residues. Looked up from germline, CDR1 is LNHDA and CDR2 is SQIVND (reference sequence). This TCR was recovered from a young man in good health. The gene calls are TRBV19 and TRBJ1-2, with 9 bases that match TRBD1. Sequencing input: naive CD4+ T cells sorted from blood. As for subset: CD45RA+ positively selected. The CDR3 coding sequence is TGTGCCAGTAGTACGGGGACAGGGCACTATGGCTACACCTTC. It is translated as CASSTGTGHYGYTF. Full variable domain (rest looked up from reference TRBV19 and TRBJ1-2): DGGITQSPKYLFRKEGQNVTLSCEQNLNHDAMYWYRQDPGQGLRLIYYSQIVNDFQKGDIAEGYSVSREKKESFPLTVTSAQKNPTAFYLCASSTGTGHYGYTFGSGTRLTVV.